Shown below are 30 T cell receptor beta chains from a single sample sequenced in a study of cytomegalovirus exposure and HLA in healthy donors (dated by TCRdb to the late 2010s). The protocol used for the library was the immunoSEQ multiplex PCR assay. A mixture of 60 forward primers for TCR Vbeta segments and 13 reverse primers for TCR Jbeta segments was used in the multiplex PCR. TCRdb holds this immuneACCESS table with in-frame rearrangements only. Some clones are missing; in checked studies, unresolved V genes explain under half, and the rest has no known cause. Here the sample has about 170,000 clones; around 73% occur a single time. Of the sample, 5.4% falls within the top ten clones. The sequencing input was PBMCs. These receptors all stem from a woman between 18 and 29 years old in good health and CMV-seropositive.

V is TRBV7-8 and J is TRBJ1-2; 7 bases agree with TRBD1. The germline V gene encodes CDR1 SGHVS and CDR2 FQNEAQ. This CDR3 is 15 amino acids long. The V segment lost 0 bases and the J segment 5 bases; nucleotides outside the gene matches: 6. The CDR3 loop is CASSLASETGYGYTF. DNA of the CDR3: TGTGCCAGCAGCTTAGCATCCGAGACAGGGTATGGCTACACCTTC.

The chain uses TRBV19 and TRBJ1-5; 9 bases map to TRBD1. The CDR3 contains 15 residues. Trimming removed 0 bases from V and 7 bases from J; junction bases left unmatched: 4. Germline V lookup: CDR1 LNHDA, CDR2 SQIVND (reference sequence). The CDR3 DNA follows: TGTGCCAGTAGTATAGAGGGACAGGGCGGCCAGCCCCAGCATTTT. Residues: CASSIEGQGGQPQHF.

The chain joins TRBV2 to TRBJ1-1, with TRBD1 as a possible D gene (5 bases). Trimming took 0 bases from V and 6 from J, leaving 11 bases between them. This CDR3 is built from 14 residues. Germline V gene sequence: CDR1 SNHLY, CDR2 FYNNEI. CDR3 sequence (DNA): TGTGCCAGCAGTGAAGCGCGGGGGGACTCTGAAGCTTTCTTT. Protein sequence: CASSEARGDSEAFF. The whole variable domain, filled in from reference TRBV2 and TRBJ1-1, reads EPEVTQTPSHQVTQMGQEVILRCVPISNHLYFYWYRQILGQKVEFLVSFYNNEISEKSEIFDDQFSVERPDGSNFTLKIRSTKLEDSAMYFCASSEARGDSEAFFGQGTRLTVV.

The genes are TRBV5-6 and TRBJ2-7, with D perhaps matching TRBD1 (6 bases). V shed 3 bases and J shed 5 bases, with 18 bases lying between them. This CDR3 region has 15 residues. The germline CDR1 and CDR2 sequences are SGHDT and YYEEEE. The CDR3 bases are TGTGCCAGCAGCTACTGGGGGCGGACCCTCCACGAGCAGTACTTC. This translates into CASSYWGRTLHEQYF.

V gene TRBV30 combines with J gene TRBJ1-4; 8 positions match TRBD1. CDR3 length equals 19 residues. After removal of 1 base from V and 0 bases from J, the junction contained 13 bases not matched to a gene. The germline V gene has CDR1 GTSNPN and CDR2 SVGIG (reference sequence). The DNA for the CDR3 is TGTGCCTGGAGTGGTAGGACAGGGATTTGGGGAACAACTAATGAAAAACTGTTTTTT. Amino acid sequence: CAWSGRTGIWGTTNEKLFF.

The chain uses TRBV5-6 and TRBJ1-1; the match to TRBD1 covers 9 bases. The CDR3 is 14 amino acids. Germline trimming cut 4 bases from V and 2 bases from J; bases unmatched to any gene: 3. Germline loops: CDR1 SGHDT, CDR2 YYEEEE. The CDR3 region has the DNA TGTGCCAGCAGCAAGGGACAGGGCAACACTGAAGCTTTCTTT. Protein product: CASSKGQGNTEAFF.

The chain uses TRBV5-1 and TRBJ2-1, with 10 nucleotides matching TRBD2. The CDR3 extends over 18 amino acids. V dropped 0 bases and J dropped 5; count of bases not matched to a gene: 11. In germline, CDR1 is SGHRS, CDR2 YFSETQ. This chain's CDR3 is CASSLVKSGTSVNNEQFF. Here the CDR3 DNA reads TGCGCCAGCAGCTTGGTCAAGTCGGGGACTAGCGTTAACAATGAGCAGTTCTTC. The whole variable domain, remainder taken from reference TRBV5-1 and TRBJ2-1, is KAGVTQTPRYLIKTRGQQVTLSCSPISGHRSVSWYQQTPGQGLQFLFEYFSETQRNKGNFPGRFSGRQFSNSRSEMNVSTLELGDSALYLCASSLVKSGTSVNNEQFFGPGTRLTVL.

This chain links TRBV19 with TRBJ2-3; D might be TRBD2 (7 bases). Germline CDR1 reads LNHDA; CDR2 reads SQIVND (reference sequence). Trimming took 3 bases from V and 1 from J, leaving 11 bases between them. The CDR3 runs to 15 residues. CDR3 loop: CASSINGGRTDTQYF. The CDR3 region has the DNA TGTGCCAGTAGTATCAACGGGGGGCGCACAGATACGCAGTATTTT.

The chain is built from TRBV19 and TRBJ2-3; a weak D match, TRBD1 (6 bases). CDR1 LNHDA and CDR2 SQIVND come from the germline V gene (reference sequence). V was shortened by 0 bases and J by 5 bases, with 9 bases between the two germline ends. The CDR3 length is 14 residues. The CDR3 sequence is CASSIEGAGDTQYF. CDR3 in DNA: TGTGCCAGTAGTATAGAGGGGGCTGGAGATACGCAGTATTTT.

The CDR3 sequence: CAWSSTGKARGPQHF. CDR3 coding DNA: TGTGCCTGGAGTTCAACAGGGAAGGCACGGGGACCCCAGCATTTT. This chain links TRBV30 with TRBJ1-5; weak D call: TRBD1 (6 bases). Trimming shortened V by 2 bases and J by 10 bases, and 21 bases separated the two germline ends. CDR1 GTSNPN and CDR2 SVGIG come from the germline V gene (reference sequence). The CDR3 runs to 15 residues.

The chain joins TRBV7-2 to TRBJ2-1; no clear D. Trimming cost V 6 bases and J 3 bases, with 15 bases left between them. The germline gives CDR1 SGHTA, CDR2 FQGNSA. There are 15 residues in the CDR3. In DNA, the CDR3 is TGTGCCAGCAGTTCTAACAGTCTTAGCTACAATGAGCAGTTCTTC. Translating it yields CASSSNSLSYNEQFF.

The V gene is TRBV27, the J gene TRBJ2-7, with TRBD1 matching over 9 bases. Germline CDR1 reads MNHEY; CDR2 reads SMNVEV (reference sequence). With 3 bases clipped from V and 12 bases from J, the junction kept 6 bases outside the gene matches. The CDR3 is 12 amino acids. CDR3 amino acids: CASSFPGQGAYF. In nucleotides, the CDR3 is TGTGCCAGCAGTTTCCCGGGACAGGGTGCGTACTTC.

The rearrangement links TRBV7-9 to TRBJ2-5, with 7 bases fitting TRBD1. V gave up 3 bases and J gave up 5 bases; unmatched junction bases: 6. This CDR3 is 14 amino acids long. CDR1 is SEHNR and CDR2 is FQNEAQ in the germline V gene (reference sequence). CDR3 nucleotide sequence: TGTGCCAGCAGCTTTAACAGGGGTGGGGAGACCCAGTACTTC. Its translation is CASSFNRGGETQYF.

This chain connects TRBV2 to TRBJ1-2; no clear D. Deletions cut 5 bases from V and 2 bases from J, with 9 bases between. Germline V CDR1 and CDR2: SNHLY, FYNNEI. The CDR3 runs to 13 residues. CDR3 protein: CASSTTPNYGYTF. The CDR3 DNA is TGTGCCAGCAGTACGACACCGAACTATGGCTACACCTTC.

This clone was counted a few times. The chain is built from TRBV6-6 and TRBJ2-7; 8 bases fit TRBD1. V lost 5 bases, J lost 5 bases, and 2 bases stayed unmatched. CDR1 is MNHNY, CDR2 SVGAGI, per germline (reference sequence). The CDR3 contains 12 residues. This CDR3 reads CASSGQGNEQYF. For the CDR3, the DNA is TGTGCCAGCAGTGGACAGGGAAACGAGCAGTACTTC.

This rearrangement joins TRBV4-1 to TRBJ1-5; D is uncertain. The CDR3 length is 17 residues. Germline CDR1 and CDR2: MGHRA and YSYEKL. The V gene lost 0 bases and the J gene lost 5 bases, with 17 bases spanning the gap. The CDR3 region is CASSQDRAGGSDQPQHF. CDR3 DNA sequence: TGCGCCAGCAGCCAAGATAGGGCAGGAGGGAGTGATCAGCCCCAGCATTTT.

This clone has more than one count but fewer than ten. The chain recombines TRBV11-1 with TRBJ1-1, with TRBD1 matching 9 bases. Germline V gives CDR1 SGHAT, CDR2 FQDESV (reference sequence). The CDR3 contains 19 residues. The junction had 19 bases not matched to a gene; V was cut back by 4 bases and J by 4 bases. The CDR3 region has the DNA TGTGCCAGCAGCTCCTTACCCCAGGACAGGGGAGGAGGTCGCACTGAAGCTTTCTTT. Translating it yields CASSSLPQDRGGGRTEAFF.

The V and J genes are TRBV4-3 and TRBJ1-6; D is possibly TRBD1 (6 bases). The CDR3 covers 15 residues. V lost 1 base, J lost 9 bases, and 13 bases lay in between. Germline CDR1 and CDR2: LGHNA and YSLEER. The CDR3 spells CASSQGYGTPSPLHF. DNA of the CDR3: TGCGCCAGCAGCCAAGGATACGGGACACCTTCACCCCTCCACTTT.

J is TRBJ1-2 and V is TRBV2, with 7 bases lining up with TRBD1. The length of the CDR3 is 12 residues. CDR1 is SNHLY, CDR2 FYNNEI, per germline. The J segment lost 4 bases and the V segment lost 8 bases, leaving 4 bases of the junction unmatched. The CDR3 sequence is CASAGDSYGYTF. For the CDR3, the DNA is TGTGCCAGCGCCGGGGACAGCTATGGCTACACCTTC.

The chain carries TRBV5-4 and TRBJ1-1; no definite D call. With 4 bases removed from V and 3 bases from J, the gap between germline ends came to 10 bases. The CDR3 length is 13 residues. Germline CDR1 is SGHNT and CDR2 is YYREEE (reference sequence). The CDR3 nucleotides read TGTGCCAGCAGCGCCGGGAGCGACACTGAAGCTTTCTTT. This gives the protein CASSAGSDTEAFF.

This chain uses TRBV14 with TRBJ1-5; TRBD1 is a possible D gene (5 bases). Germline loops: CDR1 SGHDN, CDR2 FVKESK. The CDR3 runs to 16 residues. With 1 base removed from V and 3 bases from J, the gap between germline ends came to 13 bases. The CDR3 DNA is TGTGCCAGCAGCCAAGGGGCAGGGAAAAACAATCAGCCCCAGCATTTT. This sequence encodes CASSQGAGKNNQPQHF.

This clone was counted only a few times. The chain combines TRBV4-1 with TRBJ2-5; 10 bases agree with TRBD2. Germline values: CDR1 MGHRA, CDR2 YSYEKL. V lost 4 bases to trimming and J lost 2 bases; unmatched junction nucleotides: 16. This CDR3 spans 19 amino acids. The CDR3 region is CASSRVAGGELLPQETQYF. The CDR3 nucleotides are TGCGCCAGCAGCCGAGTAGCGGGGGGTGAGCTCTTACCGCAAGAGACCCAGTACTTC.

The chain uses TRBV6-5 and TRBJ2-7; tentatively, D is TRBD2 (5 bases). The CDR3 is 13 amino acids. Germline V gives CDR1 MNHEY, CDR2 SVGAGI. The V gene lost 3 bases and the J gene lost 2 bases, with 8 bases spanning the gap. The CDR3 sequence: CASSYGSTYEQYF. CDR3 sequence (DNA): TGTGCCAGCAGTTATGGGAGTACCTACGAGCAGTACTTC.

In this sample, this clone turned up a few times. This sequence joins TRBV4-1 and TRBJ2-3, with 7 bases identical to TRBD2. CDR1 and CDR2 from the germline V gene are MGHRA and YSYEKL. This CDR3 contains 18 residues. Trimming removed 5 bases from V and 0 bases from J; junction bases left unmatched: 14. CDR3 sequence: CASSKVGRAGPSTDTQYF. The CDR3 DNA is TGCGCCAGCAGCAAAGTCGGTCGAGCGGGACCTAGCACAGATACGCAGTATTTT.

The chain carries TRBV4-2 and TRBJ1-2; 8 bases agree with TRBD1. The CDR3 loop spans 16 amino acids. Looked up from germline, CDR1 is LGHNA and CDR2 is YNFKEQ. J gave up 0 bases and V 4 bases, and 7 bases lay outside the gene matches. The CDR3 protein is CASSRIGTGANYGYTF. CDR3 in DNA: TGTGCCAGCAGCCGAATCGGGACAGGAGCTAACTATGGCTACACCTTC.

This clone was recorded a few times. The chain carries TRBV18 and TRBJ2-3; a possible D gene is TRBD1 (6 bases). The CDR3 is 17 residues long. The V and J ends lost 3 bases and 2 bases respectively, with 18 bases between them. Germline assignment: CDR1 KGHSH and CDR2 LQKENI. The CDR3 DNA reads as TGTGCCAGCTCACCCCCAACCGGACAGCCCTCCACAGATACGCAGTATTTT. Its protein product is CASSPPTGQPSTDTQYF.

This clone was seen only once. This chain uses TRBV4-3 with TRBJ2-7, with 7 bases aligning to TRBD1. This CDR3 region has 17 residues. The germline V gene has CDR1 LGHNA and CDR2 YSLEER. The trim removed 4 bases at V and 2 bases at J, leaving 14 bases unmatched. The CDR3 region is CASSRNLMGQPAYEQYF. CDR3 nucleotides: TGCGCCAGCAGCCGAAACTTAATGGGACAGCCTGCCTACGAGCAGTACTTC.

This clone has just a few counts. CDR3 DNA sequence: TGTGCCAGCAGCTTGACAGGGAACACTGAAGCTTTCTTT. This codes for CASSLTGNTEAFF. The chain joins TRBV6-5 to TRBJ1-1, with D possibly being TRBD1 (6 bases). Germline CDR1 MNHEY, CDR2 SVGAGI. The V end lost 6 bases, the J end lost 1 base, and 9 bases lay between the germline ends. The CDR3 covers 13 residues.

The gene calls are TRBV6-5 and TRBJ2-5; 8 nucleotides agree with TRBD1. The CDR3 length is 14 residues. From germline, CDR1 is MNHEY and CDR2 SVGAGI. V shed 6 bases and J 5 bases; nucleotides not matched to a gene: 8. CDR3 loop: CASSRDRGRETQYF. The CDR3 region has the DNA TGTGCCAGCAGCAGAGACAGGGGTCGGGAGACCCAGTACTTC.

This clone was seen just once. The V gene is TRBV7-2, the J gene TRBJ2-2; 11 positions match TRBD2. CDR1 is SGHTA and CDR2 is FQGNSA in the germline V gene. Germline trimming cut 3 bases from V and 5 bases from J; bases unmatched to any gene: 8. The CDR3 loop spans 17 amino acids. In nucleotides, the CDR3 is TGTGCCAGCAGCTTCCCTACTAGCGGGGGATGGACCGGGGAGCTGTTTTTT. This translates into CASSFPTSGGWTGELFF.